A selection of T cell receptor beta chains follows, all from one sample in a study of T cells after posttransplantation cyclophosphamide. TCRdb's copy holds only in-frame clones and misses some; the assay was immunoSEQ multiplex PCR. There are 15,000 to 17,000 clones in the sample; less than 90% occur only once, and less than 6.5% lies in the top ten. Sample: PBMCs, taken 371 days after allogeneic stem cell transplant with calcineurin inhibitor and methotrexate. The receptors stem from a male patient in his late teens or twenties who received an allogeneic stem cell transplant from a related donor, was CMV-positive, and had no GVHD. The T cells may come from the graft donor. Both conserved end residues are part of each CDR3. The D gene is left open where the match is weak. Where a row states a size, it is once, few, many or the class of an expanded clone; other rows omit it.

clone size,D gene,J gene,V gene,CDR3 protein,CDR3 DNA
NA,NA,TRBJ2-1,TRBV7-9,CASSSGGVDYSEQFF,TGTGCCAGCAGCTCCGGGGGAGTGGATTACAGTGAGCAGTTCTTC
NA,NA,TRBJ1-1,TRBV5-6,CASGTDRRQDTEAFF,TGTGCCAGCGGTACTGACAGGCGGCAGGACACTGAAGCTTTCTTT
NA,TRBD2,TRBJ2-3,TRBV28,CASSLGTSGSADTQYF,TGTGCCAGCAGTTTGGGGACTAGCGGGAGTGCAGATACGCAGTATTTT
NA,NA,TRBJ2-7,TRBV27,CASSLRQDSLIHEQYF,TGTGCCAGCAGTCTCCGACAGGATAGTCTTATCCACGAGCAGTACTTC
NA,TRBD2,TRBJ2-1,TRBV7-2,CASSFSGVDNEQFF,TGTGCCAGCAGTTTTAGCGGGGTCGACAATGAGCAGTTCTTC
NA,NA,TRBJ2-3,TRBV7-2,CASSLGLGTDTQYF,TGTGCCAGCAGCTTAGGGCTAGGCACAGATACGCAGTATTTT
NA,TRBD1,TRBJ1-5,TRBV27,CASSLVGTGVNNQPQHF,TGTGCCAGCAGTTTGGTAGGGACAGGAGTAAACAATCAGCCCCAGCATTTT
NA,TRBD2,TRBJ2-7,TRBV27,CASSFRASGSYEQYF,TGTGCCAGCAGTTTTAGGGCTAGCGGGAGCTACGAGCAGTACTTC
NA,NA,TRBJ1-2,TRBV7-2,CASSLAGNPNYGYTF,TGTGCCAGCAGCTTAGCGGGCAATCCTAACTATGGCTACACCTTC
few,NA,TRBJ1-1,TRBV19,CASRHVLAEAFF,TGTGCCAGCAGACATGTGCTGGCTGAAGCTTTCTTT
few,TRBD1,TRBJ1-5,TRBV14,CASSPGTGDDQPQHF,TGTGCCAGCAGCCCCGGGACAGGGGACGATCAGCCCCAGCATTTT
NA,NA,TRBJ1-2,TRBV6-4,CASNLEAGAASGGYTF,TGTGCCAGCAACCTGGAGGCAGGCGCCGCTTCGGGTGGCTACACCTTC
NA,NA,TRBJ2-7,TRBV7-2,CASSPSGGGIYEQYF,TGTGCCAGCAGCCCATCAGGAGGGGGCATCTACGAGCAGTACTTC
NA,NA,TRBJ1-1,TRBV30,CAWSVRGRDTEAFF,TGTGCCTGGAGTGTACGAGGGAGAGACACTGAAGCTTTCTTT
NA,NA,TRBJ2-5,TRBV25-1,CASSDGTPQETQYF,TGTGCCAGCAGTGACGGGACTCCGCAAGAGACCCAGTACTTC
few,NA,TRBJ1-3,TRBV5-4,CASSPTPWSGTIYF,TGTGCCAGCAGCCCCACGCCCTGGAGCGGGACCATATATTTT
NA,NA,TRBJ2-3,TRBV5-6,CASSKRGSTDTQYF,TGTGCCAGCAGCAAACGGGGTAGCACAGATACGCAGTATTTT
NA,NA,TRBJ1-2,TRBV5-1,CASSPRRGDYGYTF,TGCGCCAGCAGCCCCCGGAGGGGAGACTATGGCTACACCTTC
NA,TRBD1,TRBJ1-6,TRBV9,CASSGGTGGNSPLHF,TGTGCCAGCAGTGGGGGGACAGGGGGAAATTCACCCCTCCACTTT
once,NA,TRBJ2-1,TRBV30,CARVSGQKQFF,TGTGCCAGGGTAAGCGGTCAGAAGCAGTTCTTC
few,NA,TRBJ2-7,TRBV10-3,CATTRGRGYEQYF,TGTGCCACCACCAGGGGACGGGGCTACGAGCAGTACTTC
once,NA,TRBJ2-7,TRBV6-5,CASSYEGVREQYF,TGTGCCAGCAGTTACGAGGGAGTTCGTGAGCAGTACTTC
NA,TRBD2,TRBJ2-1,TRBV30,CAWTSGRIMRNEQFF,TGTGCCTGGACTAGCGGGAGGATCATGCGAAATGAGCAGTTCTTC
NA,NA,TRBJ2-1,TRBV7-8,CASSEHNEQFF,TGTGCCAGCAGCGAGCACAATGAGCAGTTCTTC
NA,TRBD1,TRBJ2-7,TRBV6-5,CASTPDRGRQYF,TGTGCCAGCACCCCAGACAGGGGTCGACAGTACTTC
NA,NA,TRBJ2-2,TRBV18,CASSPASGKSELFF,TGTGCCAGCTCACCAGCCTCTGGCAAGTCGGAGCTGTTTTTT
NA,TRBD2,TRBJ2-1,TRBV19,CASTTSGSEAYSEQFF,TGTGCCAGTACCACTAGCGGGAGCGAGGCCTACAGTGAGCAGTTCTTC
NA,TRBD1,TRBJ1-2,TRBV10-3,CAIRGDREDNYGYTF,TGTGCCATCAGGGGAGACAGGGAGGATAACTATGGCTACACCTTC
few,NA,TRBJ1-4,TRBV19,CASSMRTRRGEKLFF,TGTGCCAGTAGTATGAGGACGCGCAGAGGGGAAAAACTGTTTTTT
NA,TRBD2,TRBJ2-7,TRBV2,CASSAGTSGIYEQYF,TGTGCCAGCAGTGCCGGGACTAGCGGTATCTACGAGCAGTACTTC
NA,TRBD2,TRBJ2-7,TRBV6-5,CASTPRLAGAYEQYF,TGTGCCAGCACCCCTAGGCTAGCGGGAGCCTACGAGCAGTACTTC
NA,TRBD2,TRBJ2-2,TRBV9,CASSPRLADYTGELFF,TGTGCCAGCAGCCCCCGACTAGCAGACTACACCGGGGAGCTGTTTTTT
NA,NA,TRBJ1-5,TRBV15,CATSRGRGTIQQPQHF,TGTGCCACCAGCAGAGGCAGGGGAACCATCCAGCAGCCCCAGCATTTT
NA,TRBD1,TRBJ1-6,TRBV6-1,CASSLQGVVNSPLHF,TGTGCCAGCAGTCTGCAGGGGGTGGTCAATTCACCCCTCCACTTT
NA,NA,TRBJ1-1,TRBV7-2,CASSLFGGNTEAFF,TGTGCCAGCAGCTTATTCGGGGGGAACACTGAAGCTTTCTTT
NA,TRBD2,TRBJ2-1,TRBV7-8,CASSLERGGGYSEQFF,TGTGCCAGCAGCTTAGAACGCGGGGGAGGCTACAGTGAGCAGTTCTTC
NA,NA,TRBJ1-2,TRBV12-5,CASGLVSVTGSNYGYTF,TGTGCTAGTGGTTTGGTATCTGTGACAGGCTCCAACTATGGCTACACCTTC
NA,TRBD1,TRBJ1-1,TRBV27,CASSWDRGSEAFF,TGTGCCAGCAGTTGGGACAGGGGGTCTGAAGCTTTCTTT
few,NA,TRBJ1-2,TRBV2,CASTLRDGYTF,TGTGCCTCTACTCTCAGGGATGGCTACACCTTC